This T cell receptor (beta chain) emerged from a study of radiotherapy plus CTLA-4 blockade in lung cancer. The CDR3 runs 15 residues. CDR1 and CDR2 from the germline V gene are SGHTA and FQGNSA. V was clipped by 3 bases and J by 2 bases, with 11 bases between them. TCRdb's table, derived via immunoSEQ multiplex PCR, lists solely in-frame clones and lacks some. This sample yields 120,000 or so clones, of which just under 80% are seen a single time; 4.5% to 5.5% belongs to the top ten. V is TRBV7-2 and J is TRBJ2-1; no clear D. The receptor comes from a human donor with non-small cell lung cancer who had a partial response to radiotherapy plus ipilimumab. Sequencing was performed on peripheral blood, taken from a patient treated with radiotherapy plus ipilimumab. CDR3 nucleotides: TGTGCCAGCAGCTTCGGCGGCCTGGCCTACAATGAGCAGTTCTTC. It yields the protein CASSFGGLAYNEQFF.